This section outlines one T cell receptor (beta chain) sequence together with its context. What this receptor recognizes is not known. No base quality information exists; no much larger clone differs at one position. The data belong to a study of CD8 T cells in Susac syndrome (dated by TCRdb to between 2019 and 2020). Context from the whole study: The study used repertoire sequencing to test whether antigen drove CD8+ T cell activation and differentiation in Susac syndrome. Clonality of the CD8+ T cell repertoire was compared between around 13 healthy donors, approximately 14 Susac syndrome patients and roughly 16 multiple sclerosis patients.

CDR1 and CDR2 were assigned from the germline V gene as LGHNA and YSLEER. V was cut back by 1 base and J by 0 bases, leaving a gap of 10 bases between them. The CDR3 holds 15 amino acids from the cysteine to the phenylalanine. The sequence is cut down to CDR3 DNA, 45 bases in frame from base 1. High-throughput TCR beta sequencing profiled peripheral blood CD8+ and CD4+ T cells from healthy donors, Susac syndrome patients and multiple sclerosis patients. Treatment-naive patients with stable or active relapsing-remitting disease fulfilling revised McDonald criteria were used as multiple sclerosis controls. Bulk CD8+ and CD4+ T cells were purified by magnetic negative isolation, whereas CD8+ TEMRA cells were enriched by FACS. Blood was drawn into EDTA tubes, processed within 24 hours, and PBMCs were isolated by density gradient centrifugation. PBMCs intended for TCR sequencing were cryopreserved in liquid nitrogen and were subsequently thawed in a 37 degrees C water bath. The sorted or isolated CD4+, CD8+ and CD8+ TEMRA cells reached a purity of at least 90%.

Overall study results and their limits: The number of individuals in the TCR sequencing and HLA analysis was recognized as being relatively small.

RNA was extracted with the RNeasy kit and 0.5 to 1 ug was reverse transcribed using random hexamers. The immunoSEQ multiplex PCR assay, covering 54 Vbeta and 13 Jbeta segments, was used to amplify TCR beta CDR3 regions. To correct PCR amplification bias, a synthetic template baseline was used for both primer optimization and computational correction. In the original analysis: Reads were annotated to V, D and J genes per IMGT and analyzed with immunoSEQ Analyzer, keeping only productive sequences. To calculate clonality, Shannon entropy was normalized by log2 of the number of productive unique sequences and then subtracted from one. Public and private clones were assessed among the 100 most prevalent clones of each patient and control. A clone was defined as Susac-specific if it was absent from the healthy and MS cohorts, from 1052 published viral clones and from other ImmuneACCESS disease sequences. Clones were called with MiXCR by TCRdb after fastp trimmed the public reads at Q25, and only in-frame beta chains were retained. Each entry merges the rows of one CDR3 protein and shows their most common DNA and genes. The authors' filters were not applied to this entry. The sample table shows more than 70,000 distinct CDR3 sequences, and about 91% are seen once. The ten most abundant clones make up 0.5% to 0.6% of the sample.

Specimen: CD8+ T cells from PBMCs. The chain is encoded by TRBV4-3 joined to TRBJ2-7, with TRBD1 tentatively as D gene (6 bases match). The TCR originated in a human donor with multiple sclerosis. CDR3 reads: CASSQGTGTSYEQYF. The sequenced DNA: TGCGCCAGCAGCCAAGGAACAGGGACCTCCTACGAGCAGTACTTC.